Presented here are 8 T cell receptor beta chains from one specimen sequenced in a study of cytomegalovirus exposure and HLA in healthy donors. PCR employed 60 Vbeta and 13 Jbeta primers. Data came from immunoSEQ multiplex PCR; TCRdb stores just in-frame clones and leaves some out. The sample has hundreds of thousands of clones; more than 75% are singletons. The sequencing input was PBMCs. Receptor source: a man aged 35-49 years in good health and CMV-seropositive.

V usage is TRBV5-1 and J usage is TRBJ1-1; 9 bases agree with TRBD1. J was trimmed by 7 bases and V by 0 bases; bases with no gene match: 10. The length of the CDR3 is 16 residues. Per the germline V gene, CDR1 is SGHRS and CDR2 is YFSETQ. The DNA for the CDR3 is TGCGCCAGCAGCTTGGGGGACAGGGTTTCGGGGAGTGAAGCTTTCTTT. Its translation: CASSLGDRVSGSEAFF.

This chain connects TRBV19 to TRBJ2-1; possibly TRBD2 for D (5 bases). This CDR3 comprises 17 residues. Germline V gives CDR1 LNHDA, CDR2 SQIVND (reference sequence). V was pared by 1 base and J by 8 bases, with 21 bases between. CDR3 in DNA: TGTGCCAGTAGTATAGTAGGGCCGTACGCGGCCGGGGATGAGCAGTTCTTC. Its protein is CASSIVGPYAAGDEQFF.

The gene calls are TRBV27 and TRBJ2-2; D is unresolved. V dropped 4 bases and J dropped 1 base, with 7 bases sitting between them. CDR3 length equals 14 residues. From germline, CDR1 is MNHEY and CDR2 SMNVEV (reference sequence). The DNA of the CDR3 is TGTGCCAGCAGTTCGAACATGAACACCGGGGAGCTGTTTTTT. The encoded protein is CASSSNMNTGELFF.

V usage is TRBV6-1 and J usage is TRBJ2-1; TRBD2 is a possible D gene (6 bases). The CDR3 runs 15 residues. Germline loops: CDR1 MNHNS, CDR2 SASEGT. V was clipped by 7 bases and J by 5 bases, with 18 bases between them. The CDR3, as DNA: TGTGCCAGCACGGCGGGCCGGACGGGAGACAATGAGCAGTTCTTC. It encodes CASTAGRTGDNEQFF.

The chain couples TRBV6-1 to TRBJ2-1; no clear D. CDR1 is MNHNS and CDR2 is SASEGT in the germline V gene. V gave up 4 bases and J gave up 0 bases, with 13 bases separating them. This CDR3 spans 16 amino acids. Here the CDR3 DNA reads TGTGCCAGCAGTGGGCGACTGCCGAGCTCCTACAATGAGCAGTTCTTC. It codes for CASSGRLPSSYNEQFF.

The chain carries TRBV5-1 and TRBJ2-7; TRBD2 matches at 10 bases. The CDR3 is 18 residues long. Germline CDR1 reads SGHRS; CDR2 reads YFSETQ. With 0 bases clipped from V and 0 bases from J, the junction kept 9 bases outside the gene matches. CDR3 residues: CASSLASGLAVSSYEQYF. CDR3 coding DNA: TGCGCCAGCAGCTTGGCCAGCGGACTAGCGGTTAGCTCCTACGAGCAGTACTTC.

The chain uses TRBV30 and TRBJ2-5; 10 bases align to TRBD1. Per germline, CDR1 GTSNPN and CDR2 SVGIG (reference sequence). The CDR3 spans 13 residues. The V segment lost 7 bases and the J segment 6 bases; nucleotides outside the gene matches: 8. This chain's CDR3 is CASRTGGGKTQYF. CDR3 sequence (DNA): TGTGCCTCGAGGACAGGGGGAGGAAAGACCCAGTACTTC.

The rearrangement joins TRBV19 to TRBJ2-7, with TRBD1 matching over 7 bases. Unmatched junction bases numbered 15, after V lost 5 bases and J lost 5 bases. Germline values: CDR1 LNHDA, CDR2 SQIVND (reference sequence). CDR3 length: 16 residues. The CDR3 is CASSGTVGSLGDEQYF. The CDR3 DNA is TGTGCCAGTAGTGGGACAGTGGGTTCCCTCGGCGACGAGCAGTACTTC.